This T cell receptor (beta chain) is from a study of CD4 T cells in relation to SARS-CoV-2 and coronaviruses. Looking at the study overall: After roughly 9 days of antigen culture, PBMC TCR beta CDR3s were sequenced. Overall study findings and caveats: Crossreactivity was assessed only for spike protein, not other viral proteins.

TCRdb's copy holds only in-frame clones and misses some; the assay was immunoSEQ multiplex PCR. The data contain around 20,000 clones, around 68% of them seen just once; the ten biggest clones take up around 20%. Worth noting for this clone: Its antigen is undetermined.

Before the COVID-19 pandemic, during about 2011-2018, CD4+ T cells were taken from unexposed donors. CD4+ T cells were isolated from the cells after nine to eleven days of culture. There are 14 residues in the CDR3. Trimming pared 7 bases from V and 0 bases from J, leaving 10 bases between. Looked up from germline, CDR1 is MNHEY and CDR2 is SVGAGI. The receptor was isolated from a human donor in good health. The sequenced sample was CD4+ T cells from PBMCs, cultured in vitro. The rearrangement joins TRBV6-5 to TRBJ1-5, with D hard to call. The CDR3 coding sequence is TGTGCCAGCAACCCAGTTAATAGCAATCAGCCCCAGCATTTT. Its translation: CASNPVNSNQPQHF.